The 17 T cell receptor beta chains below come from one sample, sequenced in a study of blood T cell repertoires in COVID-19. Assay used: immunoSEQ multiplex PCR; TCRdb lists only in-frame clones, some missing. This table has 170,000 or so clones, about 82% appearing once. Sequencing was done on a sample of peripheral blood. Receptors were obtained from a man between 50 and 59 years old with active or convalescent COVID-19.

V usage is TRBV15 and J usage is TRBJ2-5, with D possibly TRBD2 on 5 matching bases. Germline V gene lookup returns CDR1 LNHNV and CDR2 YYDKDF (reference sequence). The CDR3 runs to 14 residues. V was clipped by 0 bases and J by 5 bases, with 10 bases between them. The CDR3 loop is CATSRDRAGETQYF. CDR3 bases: TGTGCCACCAGCAGAGACCGGGCGGGTGAGACCCAGTACTTC.

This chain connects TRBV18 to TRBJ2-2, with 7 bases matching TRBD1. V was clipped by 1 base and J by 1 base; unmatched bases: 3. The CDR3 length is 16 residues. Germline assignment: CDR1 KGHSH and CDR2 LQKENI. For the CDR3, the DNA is TGTGCCAGCTCACCACAGGGGGCTGGGAACACCGGGGAGCTGTTTTTT. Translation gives CASSPQGAGNTGELFF.

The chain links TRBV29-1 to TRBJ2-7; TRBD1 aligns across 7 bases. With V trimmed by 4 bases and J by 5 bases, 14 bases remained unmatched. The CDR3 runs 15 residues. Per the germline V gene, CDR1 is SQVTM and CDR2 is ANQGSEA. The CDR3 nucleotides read TGCAGCGTTGTCGGTCGAACAGGGGAGTTCAACGAGCAGTACTTC. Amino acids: CSVVGRTGEFNEQYF.

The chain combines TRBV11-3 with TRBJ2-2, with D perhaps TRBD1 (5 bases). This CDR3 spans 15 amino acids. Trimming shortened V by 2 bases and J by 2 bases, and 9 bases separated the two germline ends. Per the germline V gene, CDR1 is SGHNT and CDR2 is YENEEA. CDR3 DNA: TGTGCCAGCAGCTTACAGACAGTCAACACCGGGGAGCTGTTTTTT. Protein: CASSLQTVNTGELFF.

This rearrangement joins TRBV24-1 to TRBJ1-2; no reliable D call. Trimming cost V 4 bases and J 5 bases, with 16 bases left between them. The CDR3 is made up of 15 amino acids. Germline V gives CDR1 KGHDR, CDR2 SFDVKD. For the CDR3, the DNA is TGTGCCACCAGTGAATCTTCAGGCTTACTTTATGGCTACACCTTC. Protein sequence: CATSESSGLLYGYTF.

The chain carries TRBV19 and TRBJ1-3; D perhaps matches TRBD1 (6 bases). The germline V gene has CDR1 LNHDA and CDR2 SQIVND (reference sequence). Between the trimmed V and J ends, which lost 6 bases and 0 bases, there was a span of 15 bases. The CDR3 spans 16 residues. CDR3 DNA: TGTGCCAGTAGCCGTGTGGGGGGGCGCTCTGGAAACACCATATATTTT. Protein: CASSRVGGRSGNTIYF.

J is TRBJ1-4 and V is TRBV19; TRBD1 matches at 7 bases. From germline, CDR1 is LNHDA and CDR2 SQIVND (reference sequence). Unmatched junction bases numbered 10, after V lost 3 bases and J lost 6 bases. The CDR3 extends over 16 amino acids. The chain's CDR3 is CASSMYTGARDEKLFF. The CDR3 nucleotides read TGTGCCAGTAGTATGTACACAGGGGCGCGAGATGAAAAACTGTTTTTT.

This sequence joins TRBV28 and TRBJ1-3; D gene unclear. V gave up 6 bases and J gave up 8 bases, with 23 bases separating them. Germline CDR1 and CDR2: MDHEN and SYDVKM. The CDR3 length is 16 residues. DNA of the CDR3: TGTGCCAGCAGCCCATTGGGGAGAGCGCGGAGGGACACCATATATTTT. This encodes CASSPLGRARRDTIYF.

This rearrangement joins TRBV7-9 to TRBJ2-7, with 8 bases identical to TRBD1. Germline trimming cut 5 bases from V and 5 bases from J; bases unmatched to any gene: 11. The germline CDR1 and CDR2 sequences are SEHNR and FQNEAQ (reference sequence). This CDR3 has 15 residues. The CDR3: CASSAFARGLHEQYF. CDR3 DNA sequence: TGTGCCAGCAGCGCGTTCGCCAGGGGGCTCCACGAGCAGTACTTC.

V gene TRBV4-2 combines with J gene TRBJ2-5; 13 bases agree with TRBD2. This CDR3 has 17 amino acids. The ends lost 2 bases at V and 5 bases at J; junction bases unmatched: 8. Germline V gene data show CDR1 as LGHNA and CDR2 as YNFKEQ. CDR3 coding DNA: TGTGCCAGCAGCCAACGAGGACTAGCGGGAGTGACTGAGACCCAGTACTTC. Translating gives CASSQRGLAGVTETQYF.

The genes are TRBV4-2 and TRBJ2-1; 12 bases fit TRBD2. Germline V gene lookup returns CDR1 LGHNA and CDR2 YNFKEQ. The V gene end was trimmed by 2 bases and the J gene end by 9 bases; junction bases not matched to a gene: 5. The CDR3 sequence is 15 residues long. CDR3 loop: CASSQTSGRMVEQFF. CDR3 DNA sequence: TGTGCCAGCAGCCAAACTAGCGGGAGGATGGTTGAGCAGTTCTTC.

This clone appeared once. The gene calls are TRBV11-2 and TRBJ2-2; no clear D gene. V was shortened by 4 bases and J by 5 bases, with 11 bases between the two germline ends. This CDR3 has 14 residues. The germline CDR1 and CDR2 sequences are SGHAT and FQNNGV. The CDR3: CASSSQYSTGELFF. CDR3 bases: TGTGCCAGCAGCTCCCAGTATTCGACCGGGGAGCTGTTTTTT.

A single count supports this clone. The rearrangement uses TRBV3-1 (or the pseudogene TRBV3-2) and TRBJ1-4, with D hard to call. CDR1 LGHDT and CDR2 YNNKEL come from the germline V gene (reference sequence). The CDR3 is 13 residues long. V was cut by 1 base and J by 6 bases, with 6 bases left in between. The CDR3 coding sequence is TGTGCCAGCAGCCAAGCTGCGTATGAAAAACTGTTTTTT. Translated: CASSQAAYEKLFF.

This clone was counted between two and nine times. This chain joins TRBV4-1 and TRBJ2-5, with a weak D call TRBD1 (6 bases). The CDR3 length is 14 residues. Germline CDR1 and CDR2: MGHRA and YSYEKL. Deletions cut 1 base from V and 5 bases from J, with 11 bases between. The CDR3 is CASSQAGQSETQYF. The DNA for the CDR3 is TGCGCCAGCAGCCAAGCTGGACAGTCCGAGACCCAGTACTTC.

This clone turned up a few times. In DNA, the CDR3 is TGTGCCAGCAGTGAGAGAACTAGCGGGAGCTACGAGCAGTACTTC. It specifies CASSERTSGSYEQYF. The rearrangement links TRBV6-1 to TRBJ2-7; 11 bases agree with TRBD2. The CDR3 runs to 15 residues. From germline, CDR1 is MNHNS and CDR2 SASEGT. Losses at the gene ends were 3 bases for V and 3 bases for J; bases not matched to a gene: 4.

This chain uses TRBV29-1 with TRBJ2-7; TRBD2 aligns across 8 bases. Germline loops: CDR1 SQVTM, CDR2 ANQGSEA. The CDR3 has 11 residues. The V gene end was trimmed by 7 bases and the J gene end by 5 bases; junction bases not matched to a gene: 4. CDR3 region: CSAGLADEQYF. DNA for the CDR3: TGCAGCGCCGGACTAGCTGACGAGCAGTACTTC.

CDR3 amino acids: CASSLTGGDSPLHF. In DNA, the CDR3 is TGTGCCAGCAGTCTGACAGGGGGGGACTCACCCCTCCACTTT. The chain recombines TRBV25-1 with TRBJ1-6; 9 nucleotides match TRBD1. Germline CDR1 is MGHDK and CDR2 is SYGVNS. Germline trimming cut 5 bases from V and 10 bases from J; bases unmatched to any gene: 6. This CDR3 is 14 amino acids long.